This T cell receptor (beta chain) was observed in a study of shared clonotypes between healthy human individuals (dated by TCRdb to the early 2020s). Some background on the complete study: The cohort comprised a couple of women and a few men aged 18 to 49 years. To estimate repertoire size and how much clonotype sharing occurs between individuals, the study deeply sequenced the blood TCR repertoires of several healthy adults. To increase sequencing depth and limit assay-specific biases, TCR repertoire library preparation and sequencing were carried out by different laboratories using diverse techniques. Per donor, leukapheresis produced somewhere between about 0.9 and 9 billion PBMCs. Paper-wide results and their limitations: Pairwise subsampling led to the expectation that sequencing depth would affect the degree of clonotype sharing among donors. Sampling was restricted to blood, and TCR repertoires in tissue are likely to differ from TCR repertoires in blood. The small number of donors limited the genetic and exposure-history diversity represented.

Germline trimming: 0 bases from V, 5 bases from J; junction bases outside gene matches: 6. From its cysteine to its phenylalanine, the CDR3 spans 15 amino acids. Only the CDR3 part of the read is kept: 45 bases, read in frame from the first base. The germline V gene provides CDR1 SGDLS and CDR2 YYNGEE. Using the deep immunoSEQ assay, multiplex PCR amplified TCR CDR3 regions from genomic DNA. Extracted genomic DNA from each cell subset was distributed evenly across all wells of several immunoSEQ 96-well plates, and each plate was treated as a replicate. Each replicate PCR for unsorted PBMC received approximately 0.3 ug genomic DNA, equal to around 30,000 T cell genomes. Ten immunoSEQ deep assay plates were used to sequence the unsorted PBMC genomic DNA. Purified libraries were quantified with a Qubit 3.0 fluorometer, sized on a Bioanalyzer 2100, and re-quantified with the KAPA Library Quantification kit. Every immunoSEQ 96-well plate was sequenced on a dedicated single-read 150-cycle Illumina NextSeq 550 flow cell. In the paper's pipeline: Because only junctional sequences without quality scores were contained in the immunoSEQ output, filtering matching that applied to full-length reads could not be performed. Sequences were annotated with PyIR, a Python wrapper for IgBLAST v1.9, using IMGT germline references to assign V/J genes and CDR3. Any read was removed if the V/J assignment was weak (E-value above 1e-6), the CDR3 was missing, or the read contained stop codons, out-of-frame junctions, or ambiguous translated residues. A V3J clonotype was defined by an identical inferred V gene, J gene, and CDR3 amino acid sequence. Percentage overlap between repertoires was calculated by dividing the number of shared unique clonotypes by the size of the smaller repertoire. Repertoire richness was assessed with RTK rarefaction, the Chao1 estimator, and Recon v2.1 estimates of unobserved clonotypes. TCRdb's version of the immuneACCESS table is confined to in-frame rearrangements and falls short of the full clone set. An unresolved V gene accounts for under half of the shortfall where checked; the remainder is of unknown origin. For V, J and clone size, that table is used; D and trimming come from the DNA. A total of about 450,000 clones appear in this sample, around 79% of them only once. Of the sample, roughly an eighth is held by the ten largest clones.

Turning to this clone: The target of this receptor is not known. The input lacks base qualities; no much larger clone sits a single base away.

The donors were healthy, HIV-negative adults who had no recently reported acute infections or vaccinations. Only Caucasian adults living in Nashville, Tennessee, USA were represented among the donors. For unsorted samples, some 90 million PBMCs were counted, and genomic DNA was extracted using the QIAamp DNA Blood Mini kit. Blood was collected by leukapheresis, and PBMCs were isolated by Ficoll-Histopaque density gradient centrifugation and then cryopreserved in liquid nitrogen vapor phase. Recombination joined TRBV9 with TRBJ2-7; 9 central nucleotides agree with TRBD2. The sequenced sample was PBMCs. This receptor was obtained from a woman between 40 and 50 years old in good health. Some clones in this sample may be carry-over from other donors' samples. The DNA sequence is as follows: TGTGCCAGCAGCGTAGGGTTAGCGGGAGATCACGAGCAGTACTTC. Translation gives CASSVGLAGDHEQYF.